This is a list of T cell receptor beta chains from one sample in a study of response to subunit inactivated influenza vaccine. TCRdb fed the RT-PCR reads into MiXCR, producing one record per CDR3 protein. The sample lists about 540,000 distinct CDR3 sequences, around 13% occurring once. The material sequenced was PBMCs from blood, taken 11 to 12 days after vaccination. These receptors all come from a man aged 50 or older who received an inactivated influenza vaccine. Both conserved end residues are part of each CDR3. The order of the fields is CDR3 DNA, CDR3 protein, CDR3 length, V gene, clone size, D gene, J gene. D genes are given only for firm matches. A row's size may be missing; if present it is once, few, many or a size class.

cdr3_nt: TGTGCCAGCAGTTTTTATCCCGTAGCCAAAAACATTCAGTACTTC
cdr3_aa: CASSFYPVAKNIQYF
cdr3_length: 15
v_call: TRBV12-3/TRBV12-4
clone_size: once
d_call: -
j_call: TRBJ2-4

cdr3_nt: TGCGCCAGCAAACCGAGCGGGAGTTACAATGAGCAGTTCTTC
cdr3_aa: CASKPSGSYNEQFF
cdr3_length: 14
v_call: TRBV10-2
clone_size: few
d_call: TRBD2
j_call: TRBJ2-1

cdr3_nt: TGTGCCAGCATCCCACAGGTGGGACAAGAGACCCAGTACTTC
cdr3_aa: CASIPQVGQETQYF
cdr3_length: 14
v_call: TRBV7-8
clone_size: -
d_call: -
j_call: TRBJ2-5

cdr3_nt: TGTGCCAGCAGCTCAGGGACAGGGAATGGGGAGACCCAGTACTTC
cdr3_aa: CASSSGTGNGETQYF
cdr3_length: 15
v_call: TRBV3-1
clone_size: -
d_call: TRBD1
j_call: TRBJ2-5

cdr3_nt: TGTGCCAGCAGTCCCCGTGGAAGATCCGGACGCGAGCAGTACTTC
cdr3_aa: CASSPRGRSGREQYF
cdr3_length: 15
v_call: TRBV12-3/TRBV12-4
clone_size: few
d_call: -
j_call: TRBJ2-7

cdr3_nt: TGCGCCAGCAGCTTGGAGGCACAGGGGTCCCCGCTATATTTT
cdr3_aa: CASSLEAQGSPLYF
cdr3_length: 14
v_call: TRBV5-1
clone_size: few
d_call: TRBD1
j_call: TRBJ2-3

cdr3_nt: TGTGCCAGCAGCTTGGATGGCAACCTCGTCTACGAGCAGTACTTC
cdr3_aa: CASSLDGNLVYEQYF
cdr3_length: 15
v_call: TRBV5-5
clone_size: -
d_call: -
j_call: TRBJ2-7

cdr3_nt: TGCAGTGCTATCAGTAGGCTGTCTTACACAGATACGCAGTATTTT
cdr3_aa: CSAISRLSYTDTQYF
cdr3_length: 15
v_call: TRBV20-1
clone_size: -
d_call: -
j_call: TRBJ2-3

cdr3_nt: TGTGCCAGCGGGCGTGACGGACTAACGAACACCGGGGAGCTGTTTTTT
cdr3_aa: CASGRDGLTNTGELFF
cdr3_length: 16
v_call: TRBV2
clone_size: many
d_call: -
j_call: TRBJ2-2

cdr3_nt: TGCAGTGCTAGTGCCGGGGCCCCGATGAACACTGAAGCTTTCTTT
cdr3_aa: CSASAGAPMNTEAFF
cdr3_length: 15
v_call: TRBV20-1
clone_size: -
d_call: -
j_call: TRBJ1-1